This T cell receptor (beta chain) comes out of a study of OX40 agonist ivuxolimab in advanced cancers. The CDR3 loop spans 14 amino acids. V was clipped by 5 bases and J by 5 bases, with 16 bases between them. CDR1 and CDR2 (germline): MDHEN, SYDVKM. The assay was immunoSEQ multiplex PCR, and TCRdb's table has in-frame clones only and misses some. This repertoire shows around 23,000 clones, about three quarters found once; its top ten account for 18%. The input for sequencing was CD4+ or CD8+ T cells sorted from blood, taken in a trial of the OX40 agonist ivuxolimab. This sequence was found in an adult with an advanced solid tumor such as melanoma, head and neck, liver or kidney cancer. This chain links TRBV28 with TRBJ2-7; D remains unclear. The CDR3 nucleotides read TGTGCCAGCAGTCCTTTGGGTAATTCTAACGAGCAGTACTTC. Residues: CASSPLGNSNEQYF.